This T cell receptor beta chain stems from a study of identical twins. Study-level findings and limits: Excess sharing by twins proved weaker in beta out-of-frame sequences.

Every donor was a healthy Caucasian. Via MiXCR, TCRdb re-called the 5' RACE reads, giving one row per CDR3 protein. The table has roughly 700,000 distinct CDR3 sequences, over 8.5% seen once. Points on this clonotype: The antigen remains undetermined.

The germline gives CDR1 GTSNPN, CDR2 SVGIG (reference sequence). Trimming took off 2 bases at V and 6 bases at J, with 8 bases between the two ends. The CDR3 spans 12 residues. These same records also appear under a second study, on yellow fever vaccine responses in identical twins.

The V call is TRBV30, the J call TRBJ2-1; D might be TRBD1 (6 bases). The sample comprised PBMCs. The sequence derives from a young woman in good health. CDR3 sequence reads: CAWSPQGNEQFF. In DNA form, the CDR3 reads TGTGCCTGGAGTCCACAGGGCAATGAGCAGTTCTTC.